Following are 28 T cell receptor beta chains from one sample sequenced in a study of spatial heterogeneity in lung cancer. TCRdb re-derived calls from the 5' RACE reads in MiXCR, one entry per CDR3 protein. The sample holds just under 95,000 distinct CDR3 sequences, approximately 12% seen once. Time point: sample taken at primary tumor resection. Sequences were derived from PBMCs, sampled at surgery. These receptors all stem from a male donor with early-stage non-small cell lung cancer.

This chain uses TRBV7-2 with TRBJ2-5; D may be TRBD2 (5 bases). Trimming took 5 bases from V and 0 from J, leaving 10 bases between them. CDR1 and CDR2 from the germline V gene are SGHTA and FQGNSA. The CDR3 contains 14 residues. The CDR3: CASSRRADQETQYF. In nucleotides, the CDR3 is TGTGCCAGCAGCAGACGAGCGGACCAAGAGACCCAGTACTTC.

The CDR3 DNA reads as TGTGCCAGCAGTGTTTTGGCGGGGGGCACAGATACGCAGTATTTT. Protein sequence: CASSVLAGGTDTQYF. V and J are TRBV2 and TRBJ2-3; the match to TRBD2 covers 7 bases. Germline values: CDR1 SNHLY, CDR2 FYNNEI. The V gene end was trimmed by 4 bases and the J gene end by 1 base; junction bases not matched to a gene: 5. The CDR3 is 15 amino acids.

This clonotype was counted between two and nine times. DNA for the CDR3: TGTGCCAGACCCGCCCCCACAGATACGCAGTATTTT. Translating gives CARPAPTDTQYF. The chain recombines TRBV27 with TRBJ2-3; no definite D call. Between the trimmed V and J ends, which lost 9 bases and 2 bases, there was a span of 9 bases. CDR3 length: 12 residues. Germline V CDR1 and CDR2: MNHEY, SMNVEV (reference sequence).

This chain links TRBV11-2 with TRBJ2-1; 13 bases line up with TRBD2. Germline lookup yields CDR1 SGHAT and CDR2 FQNNGV. This CDR3 has 16 residues. The trim removed 2 bases at V and 6 bases at J, leaving 4 bases unmatched. As DNA, the CDR3 is TGTGCCAGCAGCTTACCACTAGCGGGAGGGAGCAATGAGCAGTTCTTC. It is translated as CASSLPLAGGSNEQFF.

This clonotype came up many times. The J gene is TRBJ2-1, the V gene TRBV7-9; weak D call: TRBD1 (6 bases). CDR1 is SEHNR, CDR2 FQNEAQ, per germline (reference sequence). The CDR3 contains 14 residues. V lost 7 bases and J 9 bases, leaving 19 bases between the germline ends. This chain's CDR3 is CASTGQGLISEQFF. CDR3 in DNA: TGTGCCAGCACCGGCCAGGGGCTGATTAGTGAGCAGTTCTTC.

In its sample, this clonotype was seen a few times. The V call is TRBV20-1, the J call TRBJ2-2; D is perhaps TRBD2 (6 bases). The CDR3 runs to 13 residues. CDR1 is DFQATT and CDR2 is SNEGSKA in the germline V gene (reference sequence). V was clipped by 6 bases and J by 7 bases, with 15 bases between them. The CDR3 spells CSAQTGVGGELFF. As DNA, the CDR3 is TGCAGTGCCCAAACGGGAGTTGGCGGGGAGCTGTTTTTT.

This clonotype was observed a handful of times. This chain links TRBV19 with TRBJ2-3, with 8 bases lining up with TRBD2. V shed 5 bases and J 4 bases; nucleotides not matched to a gene: 14. Germline V gene data show CDR1 as LNHDA and CDR2 as SQIVND (reference sequence). The CDR3 runs to 17 residues. CDR3 sequence (DNA): TGTGCCAGTAGTCCCCGATCGACTAGCGTAATGGCAGATACGCAGTATTTT. It encodes CASSPRSTSVMADTQYF.

This clonotype was observed many times. J is TRBJ1-1 and V is TRBV6-6, with D possibly matching TRBD1 (6 bases). Germline V lookup: CDR1 MNHNY, CDR2 SVGAGI (reference sequence). V dropped 0 bases and J dropped 6 bases, with 8 bases sitting between them. This CDR3 region has 13 residues. This CDR3 is CASSYSGGAEAFF. CDR3 nucleotides: TGTGCCAGCAGTTACTCGGGGGGCGCTGAAGCTTTCTTT.

The rearrangement links TRBV14 to TRBJ2-2; no clear D. Germline values: CDR1 SGHDN, CDR2 FVKESK. V lost 4 bases and J 1 base, leaving 7 bases between the germline ends. This CDR3 has 14 amino acids. The CDR3 reads CASSPFMNTGELFF. Here the CDR3 DNA reads TGTGCCAGCAGCCCGTTTATGAACACCGGGGAGCTGTTTTTT.

The chain is built from TRBV10-3 and TRBJ2-1; 8 bases agree with TRBD2. V lost 3 bases to trimming and J lost 3 bases; unmatched junction nucleotides: 4. Germline CDR1 reads ENHRY; CDR2 reads SYGVKD. This CDR3 has 15 amino acids. The CDR3 region is CAISDVAGSYNEQFF. DNA of the CDR3: TGTGCCATCAGTGATGTAGCGGGGAGCTACAATGAGCAGTTCTTC.

This clonotype has at least ten counts. The chain carries TRBV5-1 and TRBJ1-1, with 9 bases aligning to TRBD1. After removal of 3 bases from V and 4 bases from J, the junction contained 4 bases not matched to a gene. CDR1 is SGHRS and CDR2 is YFSETQ in the germline V gene. The CDR3 is 14 residues long. The CDR3 DNA reads as TGCGCCAGCAGCTGGGGGACAGGGAGCACTGAAGCTTTCTTT. This sequence encodes CASSWGTGSTEAFF.

The sample holds many counts of this clonotype. V usage is TRBV11-2 and J usage is TRBJ2-6; D not certain. Germline CDR1 SGHAT, CDR2 FQNNGV. The V end was cut by 2 bases, the J end by 0 bases, with 8 bases between. The CDR3 has 16 amino acids. CDR3 nucleotides: TGTGCCAGCAGCTTATGGGCGAACTCTGGGGCCAACGTCCTGACTTTC. It yields the protein CASSLWANSGANVLTF. Drawing the rest from reference TRBV11-2 and TRBJ2-6, the complete variable domain is EAGVAQSPRYKIIEKRQSVAFWCNPISGHATLYWYQQILGQGPKLLIQFQNNGVVDDSQLPKDRFSAERLKGVDSTLKIQPAKLEDSAVYLCASSLWANSGANVLTFGAGSRLTVL.

This clonotype occurred a few times. V is TRBV7-9 and J is TRBJ1-1; D is unclear. Trimming left V 0 bases short and J 3 bases short, with 11 bases between. Germline CDR1 reads SEHNR; CDR2 reads FQNEAQ (reference sequence). The CDR3 consists of 15 residues. CDR3 protein: CASSLADAGYTEAFF. The CDR3 DNA is TGTGCCAGCAGCTTAGCCGATGCCGGTTACACTGAAGCTTTCTTT.

The rearrangement uses TRBV7-2 and TRBJ1-4, with 9 nucleotides matching TRBD1. CDR1 is SGHTA, CDR2 FQGNSA, per germline. This CDR3 contains 15 residues. Losses at the gene ends were 3 bases for V and 8 bases for J; bases not matched to a gene: 7. CDR3 sequence: CASSLGPGQGEKLFF. Here the CDR3 DNA reads TGTGCCAGCAGCTTGGGACCGGGACAGGGAGAAAAACTGTTTTTT. The entire variable domain, with the rest obtained from reference TRBV7-2 and TRBJ1-4, is as follows: GAGVSQSPSNKVTEKGKDVELRCDPISGHTALYWYRQSLGQGLEFLIYFQGNSAPDKSGLPSDRFSAERTGGSVSTLTIQRTQQEDSAVYLCASSLGPGQGEKLFFGSGTQLSVL.

The chain carries TRBV12-3 or TRBV12-4 and TRBJ1-5, with D maybe TRBD1 (5 bases). Trimming pared 3 bases from V and 5 bases from J, leaving 11 bases between. The CDR3 runs 14 residues. CDR3 nucleotide sequence: TGTGCCAGCAGTTTGGGGGTGTCGGATCAGCCCCAGCATTTT. As protein: CASSLGVSDQPQHF.

The V gene is TRBV12-3 or TRBV12-4, the J gene TRBJ2-3, with a tentative D call TRBD2 (6 bases). This CDR3 is 18 amino acids long. Trimming removed 6 bases at V and 6 bases at J, with 28 bases between. The CDR3 protein is CASSGHAGWASDLDTQYF. As DNA, the CDR3 is TGTGCCAGCAGCGGGCACGCGGGATGGGCCTCTGATCTGGATACGCAGTATTTT.

This clonotype was seen a few times. DNA of the CDR3: TGTGCCAGCAGTTCAGGGACATCCGAGCAGTACTTC. Residues: CASSSGTSEQYF. The rearrangement joins TRBV12-3 or TRBV12-4 to TRBJ2-7, with D maybe TRBD1 (6 bases). The length of the CDR3 is 12 residues. Trimming stripped 4 bases from V and 6 bases from J, with 10 bases between.

In regard to this clonotype: A much larger clone lies a single base off, so this may be a read error. This sequence joins TRBV6-6 and TRBJ2-7; D gene uncertain. The V gene's germline CDR1 is MNHNY and CDR2 SVGAGI (reference sequence). V was clipped by 0 bases and J by 3 bases, with 3 bases between them. This CDR3 is 12 amino acids long. The CDR3 coding sequence is TGTGCCAGCAGTTACTCGGTCTACGAGCAGTACTTC. Amino acid sequence: CASSYSVYEQYF.

This clonotype was recorded many times. V usage is TRBV12-3 or TRBV12-4 and J usage is TRBJ2-7; possibly TRBD1 for D (5 bases). The CDR3 runs to 14 residues. With 5 bases removed from V and 7 bases from J, the gap between germline ends came to 18 bases. The CDR3 sequence is CASSPKGRTSEQYF. The CDR3 bases are TGTGCCAGCAGTCCCAAGGGGCGGACGAGTGAGCAGTACTTC.

This clonotype was seen a few times. The chain carries TRBV18 and TRBJ2-7, with D uncertain. V lost 3 bases, J lost 3 bases, and 15 bases lay in between. Germline V gives CDR1 KGHSH, CDR2 LQKENI. The CDR3 consists of 15 residues. CDR3 in amino acids: CASSPEADKLYEQYF. As DNA, the CDR3 is TGTGCCAGCTCACCTGAGGCTGACAAGCTCTACGAGCAGTACTTC.

This rearrangement joins TRBV30 to TRBJ2-2, with no clear D. The germline V and J ends were trimmed by 0 bases and 5 bases, with 7 bases remaining between them. Germline CDR1 is GTSNPN and CDR2 is SVGIG (reference sequence). The CDR3 is 13 residues long. In nucleotides, the CDR3 is TGTGCCTGGAGTGTCTCACCGACCGGGGAGCTGTTTTTT. It is translated as CAWSVSPTGELFF.

In its sample, this clonotype was seen a few times. The chain employs TRBV6-4 and TRBJ1-1; D uncertain. The V end was cut by 4 bases, the J end by 8 bases, with 8 bases between. The CDR3 runs 11 residues. CDR1 is MRHNA and CDR2 is SNTAGT in the germline V gene. DNA of the CDR3: TGTGCCAGCAGTGGAGGGTCCGAAGCTTTCTTT. Encoded protein: CASSGGSEAFF.

This clonotype was counted a few times. The genes are TRBV6-2 or TRBV6-3 and TRBJ2-3; 10 bases align to TRBD2. This CDR3 comprises 17 residues. V lost 0 bases, J lost 4 bases, and 7 bases stayed unmatched. Germline CDR1 and CDR2: MNHEY and SVGEGT. The DNA for the CDR3 is TGTGCCAGCAGTTACTCGAATCTAGCGGGAGTCGCAGATACGCAGTATTTT. This codes for CASSYSNLAGVADTQYF.

In its sample, this clonotype was seen a few times. The V gene is TRBV2, the J gene TRBJ2-2; 9 nucleotides agree with TRBD2. Per germline, CDR1 SNHLY and CDR2 FYNNEI. J lost 0 bases, V lost 3 bases, and 8 bases had no gene match. This CDR3 is 18 amino acids long. CDR3 bases: TGTGCCAGCAGTGACGGGCTAGCGGGGATCACGAACACCGGGGAGCTGTTTTTT. Residues: CASSDGLAGITNTGELFF.

The chain links TRBV11-2 to TRBJ2-7, with D perhaps TRBD1 or TRBD2 (5 bases each). V lost 5 bases and J lost 2, with 16 bases in between. Germline CDR1 and CDR2: SGHAT and FQNNGV. This CDR3 is 15 amino acids long. The CDR3 DNA is TGTGCCAGCAGCGAGACCGGGACGACTCCCTACGAGCAGTACTTC. Protein product: CASSETGTTPYEQYF.

The V gene is TRBV7-9, the J gene TRBJ2-2; D remains unclear. Between the trimmed V and J ends, which lost 4 bases and 7 bases, there was a span of 13 bases. The CDR3 length is 14 residues. Germline V gene sequence: CDR1 SEHNR, CDR2 FQNEAQ (reference sequence). The CDR3 spells CASSYSPSYGELFF. The CDR3 DNA reads as TGTGCCAGCAGCTACTCACCAAGTTACGGGGAGCTGTTTTTT.

This rearrangement joins TRBV5-1 to TRBJ2-7; D may be TRBD1 (5 bases). This CDR3 spans 14 amino acids. V lost 4 bases and J 0 bases, leaving 11 bases between the germline ends. The V gene's germline CDR1 is SGHRS and CDR2 YFSETQ. The CDR3 coding sequence is TGCGCCAGCAGCCACGACAGTACCTCCTACGAGCAGTACTTC. Translating gives CASSHDSTSYEQYF. The variable domain in full, with the rest retrieved from reference TRBV5-1 and TRBJ2-7, is KAGVTQTPRYLIKTRGQQVTLSCSPISGHRSVSWYQQTPGQGLQFLFEYFSETQRNKGNFPGRFSGRQFSNSRSEMNVSTLELGDSALYLCASSHDSTSYEQYFGPGTRLTVT.

The rearrangement links TRBV9 to TRBJ2-7, with D unresolved. The germline gives CDR1 SGDLS, CDR2 YYNGEE. The CDR3 loop spans 14 amino acids. V was cut by 0 bases and J by 4 bases, with 11 bases left in between. CDR3 nucleotides: TGTGCCAGCAGCGTAGAATCGTCGCGGTACGAGCAGTACTTC. Encoded protein: CASSVESSRYEQYF.